The 10 T cell receptor beta chains in this list originate from one sample, sequenced in a study of blood T cell repertoires in COVID-19. Sequencing was performed with immunoSEQ multiplex PCR; in TCRdb, only in-frame clones are kept and a portion is missing. Of about 90,000 clones listed, 65% to 90% are singletons. The sequenced sample was peripheral blood. The receptors shown here come from a man of 80 years or more with active or convalescent COVID-19.

This rearrangement joins TRBV5-1 to TRBJ1-2, with TRBD1 matching over 10 bases. The V and J ends lost 3 bases and 8 bases, in that order; junction bases with no gene match: 4. Germline V gives CDR1 SGHRS, CDR2 YFSETQ. The CDR3 contains 13 residues. The CDR3 DNA sequence: TGCGCCAGCAGCTGGGGGACAGGGGACGGCTACACCTTC. This translates into CASSWGTGDGYTF.

Points on this clone: The sample has other DNA sequences that encode this CDR3 too. The chain combines TRBV19 with TRBJ1-4; D gene uncertain. The length of the CDR3 is 13 residues. Germline V gene sequence: CDR1 LNHDA, CDR2 SQIVND (reference sequence). Trimming cost V 10 bases and J 5 bases, with 14 bases left between them. CDR3 sequence reads: CATRRGGNEKLFF. Written as DNA, the CDR3 is TGTGCCACTCGCCGGGGAGGGAATGAAAAACTGTTTTTT.

J is TRBJ2-2 and V is TRBV24-1; 7 bases map to TRBD1. Germline V gene data show CDR1 as KGHDR and CDR2 as SFDVKD. The junction had 4 bases not matched to a gene; V was cut back by 4 bases and J by 0 bases. CDR3 length: 16 amino acids. The chain's CDR3 is CATSDPGQSNTGELFF. The CDR3 DNA follows: TGTGCCACCAGTGACCCGGGACAGTCGAACACCGGGGAGCTGTTTTTT.

V gene TRBV5-1 combines with J gene TRBJ1-3, with 7 positions matching TRBD1. Losses at the gene ends were 1 base for V and 3 bases for J; bases not matched to a gene: 1. The CDR3 loop spans 14 amino acids. The V gene's germline CDR1 is SGHRS and CDR2 YFSETQ. The CDR3 coding sequence is TGCGCCAGCAGCTTGCCAGGGGGTGGAAACACCATATATTTT. Encoded protein: CASSLPGGGNTIYF.

This clone has a handful of counts. This chain uses TRBV5-1 with TRBJ1-1; TRBD1 agrees at 11 bases. Germline CDR1 reads SGHRS; CDR2 reads YFSETQ. The trim removed 4 bases at V and 3 bases at J, leaving 5 bases unmatched. The CDR3 sequence is 15 residues long. CDR3 DNA sequence: TGCGCCAGCAGCCCCGGACAGGGGGCGGACACTGAAGCTTTCTTT. Amino acid sequence: CASSPGQGADTEAFF.

The J gene is TRBJ2-3, the V gene TRBV11-2; tentative D call: TRBD1 (6 bases). The CDR3 runs 15 residues. Germline CDR1 SGHAT, CDR2 FQNNGV. Trimming removed 0 bases from V and 6 bases from J, with 13 bases in between. CDR3 nucleotides: TGTGCCAGCAGCTTAGATGTTGGGGGCGTGGATACGCAGTATTTT. Translated, it gives CASSLDVGGVDTQYF.

The rearrangement joins TRBV2 to TRBJ2-7; 12 bases match TRBD2. There are 16 residues in the CDR3. Germline V gene lookup returns CDR1 SNHLY and CDR2 FYNNEI. V shed 5 bases and J 2 bases; nucleotides not matched to a gene: 7. The CDR3 region has the DNA TGTGCCAGCAGTCCACTGACTAGCGGGAGCACCTACGAGCAGTACTTC. Translating gives CASSPLTSGSTYEQYF.

The chain uses TRBV9 and TRBJ1-5; 9 bases fit TRBD1. Trimming cost V 3 bases and J 0 bases; bases outside gene matches: 13. CDR1 SGDLS and CDR2 YYNGEE come from the germline V gene. The length of the CDR3 is 19 residues. The CDR3 DNA reads as TGTGCCAGCAGCGCCTCGACAGGGGGAATACAAGATAGCAATCAGCCCCAGCATTTT. Translating it yields CASSASTGGIQDSNQPQHF.

The chain joins TRBV9 to TRBJ1-1; D is possibly TRBD1 (5 bases). This CDR3 is 13 amino acids long. V was clipped by 3 bases and J by 8 bases, with 14 bases between them. Germline CDR1 reads SGDLS; CDR2 reads YYNGEE. The CDR3 nucleotides are TGTGCCAGCAGCGACGGAGGGGACGGCGAAGCTTTCTTT. Protein sequence: CASSDGGDGEAFF.

The chain uses TRBV29-1 and TRBJ2-1, with a weak D call TRBD2 (6 bases). The V end was cut by 4 bases, the J end by 4 bases, with 14 bases between. The CDR3 has 14 amino acids. Germline V lookup: CDR1 SQVTM, CDR2 ANQGSEA. The DNA for the CDR3 is TGCAGCGTTGTGGCGGGATCATGGTACAATGAGCAGTTCTTC. It yields the protein CSVVAGSWYNEQFF.